This T cell receptor beta chain originates from a study of OX40 agonist ivuxolimab in advanced cancers. Turning to the study itself: The study enrolled dose-escalation patients with hepatocellular carcinoma, melanoma, renal cell or head and neck cancer.

Generated by immunoSEQ multiplex PCR, the TCRdb table keeps only in-frame clones and is missing some. Of under 90,000 clones in the sample, about 93% were seen once. This CDR3 has 13 amino acids. J gave up 7 bases and V 5 bases, and 4 bases lay outside the gene matches. Germline V gene data show CDR1 as SEHNR and CDR2 as FQNEAQ (reference sequence). The source was CD4+ or CD8+ T cells sorted from blood, collected in a trial of the OX40 agonist ivuxolimab. This chain joins TRBV7-9 and TRBJ1-2; TRBD1 matches 10 bases. This TCR was sampled from an adult with an advanced solid tumor such as melanoma, head and neck, liver or kidney cancer. The CDR3 spells CASSKGQGSGYTF. The CDR3 coding sequence is TGTGCCAGCAGCAAGGGACAGGGGAGTGGCTACACCTTC.